This TCR beta chain was captured in a study of blood T cell repertoires in COVID-19. About the study: T cells, B-cell-depleted T cells, or PBMCs supplied cDNA or gDNA.

The CDR3 loop spans 13 amino acids. The V end was cut by 0 bases, the J end by 9 bases, with 14 bases between. Germline lookup yields CDR1 GTSNPN and CDR2 SVGIG (reference sequence). This clone appeared once. Under the authors' procedure: Reference gene primer amplification gave nucleated cell count estimates. Repertoires were generated with immunoSEQ multiplex PCR, while TCRdb's copy carries only in-frame clones and drops some. The V and J calls and clone size are taken from that table; D and trimming were inferred from the DNA. The sample has about 55,000 clones; about 91% are singletons. The receptor was isolated from a man aged 40-49 years with COVID-19, enrolled during active disease. The V gene is TRBV30, the J gene TRBJ1-1; D gene uncertain. Specimen: peripheral blood. The DNA of the CDR3 is TGTGCCTGGAGTGTACTCGAAAGAGCTCAAGCTTTCTTT. Its translation is CAWSVLERAQAFF.